The 2 T cell receptor beta chains presented below share a single source sample, sequenced in a study of T-cell reconstitution after alpha-beta-depleted transplantation in children. The TCRbeta library incorporated unique molecular identifiers. TCRdb re-derived calls from the PCR reads in MiXCR, one entry per CDR3 protein. This sample yields roughly 350,000 distinct CDR3 sequences, of which 15% to 20% are seen a single time; about 41% belongs to the top ten. The input for sequencing was PBMCs, mostly from graft donor cells, taken 360 days after TCRalphabeta/CD19-depleted stem cell transplant. The receptors originated from a male patient aged 2 to 9 who had a stem cell transplant for acute lymphoblastic leukemia, so the T cells may come from the graft donor.

This clonotype was seen a few times. The V call is TRBV5-6, the J call TRBJ2-3, with TRBD2 matching 8 bases. V was pared by 1 base and J by 1 base, with 5 bases of the junction left unmatched. There are 16 residues in the CDR3. CDR1 is SGHDT, CDR2 YYEEEE, per germline. DNA of the CDR3: TGTGCCAGCAGCTTGTTCTGGCGGGAGGGCACAGATACGCAGTATTTT. Translating it yields CASSLFWREGTDTQYF.

This clonotype was seen a handful of times. The chain recombines TRBV12-3 or TRBV12-4 with TRBJ2-7, with 8 nucleotides matching TRBD1. This CDR3 has 15 residues. V was clipped by 4 bases and J by 2 bases; unmatched bases: 7. Here the CDR3 DNA reads TGTGCCAGCAGTTGGTTCCGGACAGGGCCCTACGAGCAGTACTTC. It encodes CASSWFRTGPYEQYF.